This T cell receptor (beta chain) was found in a study of T cells in Graves' hyperthyroidism and ophthalmopathy. Study results and limitations: Blood shared most expanded thyroid clonotypes above 0.001. Ophthalmopathy, which appeared later, was predicted by the model a median around 6 months before onset.

Amplified TCR beta CDR3 regions derived from RNA transcripts. TCR CDR3 regions were first amplified by RT-PCR with HTBI primers. TCRdb re-called the multiplex PCR reads with MiXCR, one entry per CDR3 protein. The data hold roughly 500,000 distinct CDR3 sequences, with 46% observed a single time. The ends were cut back, 1 base at V and 5 bases at J, with 5 bases in the middle. The length of the CDR3 is 13 residues. Per germline, CDR1 LNHDA and CDR2 SQIVND (reference sequence). Those patients with uncontrolled infection, other autoimmune disease, pregnancy or lactation were excluded. This clonotype was observed many times. Its antigen is not known.

This clonotype was obtained from an adult woman with Graves' disease, either hyperthyroidism or ophthalmopathy (not recorded which). The genes are TRBV19 and TRBJ2-2; weak D call: TRBD2 (5 bases). The source material was peripheral blood or thyroid tissue (not recorded which). CDR3 in amino acids: CASSIGETGELFF. CDR3 DNA sequence: TGTGCCAGTAGTATAGGGGAGACCGGGGAGCTGTTTTTT.